This record concerns one TCR beta chain sequence. The antigen is not known. Germline-derived CDR1 and CDR2 are MNHEY and SVGAGI. J was trimmed by 8 bases and V by 7 bases; bases with no gene match: 5. The CDR3 has 12 amino acids. Sequencing used immunoSEQ multiplex PCR; TCRdb keeps in-frame clones, though not all of them. Found here are some 2.1 million clones, around 95% of them singletons; the top ten hold 0.1% to 0.15%. The donor population consisted of healthy HIV-negative adults with no recent acute infections or vaccinations. This record comes from a study of shared clonotypes between healthy human individuals. Study-wide points: Sharing across four donors was highest in naive CD4 (around 5%) and lowest in memory CD8 (0.4%).

The chain links TRBV6-5 to TRBJ1-2, with 9 bases aligning to TRBD1. The sequenced material came from naive CD4+ T cells sorted from blood. Stated subset: CD45RA+ positively selected. This clonotype was sampled from a man between 18 and 35 years old in good health. The CDR3 DNA follows: TGTGCCAGCACCGGGACAGGGCAGGGCTACACCTTC. This codes for CASTGTGQGYTF.